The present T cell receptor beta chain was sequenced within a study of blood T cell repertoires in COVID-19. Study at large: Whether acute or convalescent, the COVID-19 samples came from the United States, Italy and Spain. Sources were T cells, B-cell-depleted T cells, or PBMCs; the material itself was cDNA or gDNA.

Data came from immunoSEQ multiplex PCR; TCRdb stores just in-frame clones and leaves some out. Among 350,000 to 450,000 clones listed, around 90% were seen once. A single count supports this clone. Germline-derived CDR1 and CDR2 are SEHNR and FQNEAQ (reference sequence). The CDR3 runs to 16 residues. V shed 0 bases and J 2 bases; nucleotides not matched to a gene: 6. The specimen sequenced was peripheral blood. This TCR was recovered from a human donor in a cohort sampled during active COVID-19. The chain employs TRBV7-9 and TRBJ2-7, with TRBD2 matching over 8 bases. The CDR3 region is CASSLALDGGAYEQYF. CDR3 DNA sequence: TGTGCCAGCAGCTTAGCGCTTGACGGGGGGGCCTACGAGCAGTACTTC.